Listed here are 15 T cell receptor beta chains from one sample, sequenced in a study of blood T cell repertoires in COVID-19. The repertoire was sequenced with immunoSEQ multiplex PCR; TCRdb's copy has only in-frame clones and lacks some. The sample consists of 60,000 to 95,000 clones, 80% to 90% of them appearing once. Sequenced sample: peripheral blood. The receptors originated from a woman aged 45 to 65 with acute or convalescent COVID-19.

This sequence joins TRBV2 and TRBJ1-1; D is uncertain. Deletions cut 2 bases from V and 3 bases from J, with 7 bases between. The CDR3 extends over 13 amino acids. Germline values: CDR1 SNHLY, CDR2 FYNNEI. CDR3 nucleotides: TGTGCCAGCAGTGAATTAGAGGACACTGAAGCTTTCTTT. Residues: CASSELEDTEAFF.

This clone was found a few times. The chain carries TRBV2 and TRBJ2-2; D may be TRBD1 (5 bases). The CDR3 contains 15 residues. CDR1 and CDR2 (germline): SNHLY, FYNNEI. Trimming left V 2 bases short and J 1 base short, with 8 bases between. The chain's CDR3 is CASSERQMNTGELFF. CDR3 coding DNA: TGTGCCAGCAGTGAAAGACAGATGAACACCGGGGAGCTGTTTTTT.

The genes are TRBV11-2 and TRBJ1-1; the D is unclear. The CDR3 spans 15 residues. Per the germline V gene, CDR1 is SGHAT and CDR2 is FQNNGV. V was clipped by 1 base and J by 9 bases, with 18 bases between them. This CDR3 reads CASSLGLGRSRQAFF. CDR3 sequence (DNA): TGTGCCAGCAGCTTAGGGTTGGGGAGATCACGGCAAGCTTTCTTT. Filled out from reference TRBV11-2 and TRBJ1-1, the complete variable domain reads EAGVAQSPRYKIIEKRQSVAFWCNPISGHATLYWYQQILGQGPKLLIQFQNNGVVDDSQLPKDRFSAERLKGVDSTLKIQPAKLEDSAVYLCASSLGLGRSRQAFFGQGTRLTVV.

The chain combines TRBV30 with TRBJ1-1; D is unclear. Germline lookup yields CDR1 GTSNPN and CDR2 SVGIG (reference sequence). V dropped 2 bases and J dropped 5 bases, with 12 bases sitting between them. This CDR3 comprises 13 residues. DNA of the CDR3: TGTGCCTGGAGTAGGTCCCGAGGGACTGAAGCTTTCTTT. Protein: CAWSRSRGTEAFF.

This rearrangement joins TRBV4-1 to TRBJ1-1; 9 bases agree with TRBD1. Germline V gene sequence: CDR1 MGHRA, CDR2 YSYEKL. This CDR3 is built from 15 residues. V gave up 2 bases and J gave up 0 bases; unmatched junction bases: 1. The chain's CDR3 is CASSQTGGMNTEAFF. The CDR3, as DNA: TGCGCCAGCAGCCAAACAGGGGGCATGAACACTGAAGCTTTCTTT.

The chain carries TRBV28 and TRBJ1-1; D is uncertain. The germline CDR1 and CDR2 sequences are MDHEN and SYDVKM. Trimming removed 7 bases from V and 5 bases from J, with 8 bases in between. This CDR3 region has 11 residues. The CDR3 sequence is CASNGGTEAFF. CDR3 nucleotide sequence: TGTGCCAGCAATGGAGGGACTGAAGCTTTCTTT.

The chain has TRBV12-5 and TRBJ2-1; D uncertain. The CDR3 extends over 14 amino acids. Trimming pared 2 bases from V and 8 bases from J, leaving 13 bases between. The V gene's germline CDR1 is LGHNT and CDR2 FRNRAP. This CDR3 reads CASGLPDSFHEQFF. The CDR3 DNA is TGTGCTAGTGGTTTGCCAGACTCGTTCCATGAGCAGTTCTTC.

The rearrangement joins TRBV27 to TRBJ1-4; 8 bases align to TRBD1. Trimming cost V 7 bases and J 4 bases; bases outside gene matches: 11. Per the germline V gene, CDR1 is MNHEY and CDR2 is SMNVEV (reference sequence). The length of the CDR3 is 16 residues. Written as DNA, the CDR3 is TGTGCCAGCAAAGATGGGACAGGAAGGAATAATGAAAAACTGTTTTTT. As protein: CASKDGTGRNNEKLFF.

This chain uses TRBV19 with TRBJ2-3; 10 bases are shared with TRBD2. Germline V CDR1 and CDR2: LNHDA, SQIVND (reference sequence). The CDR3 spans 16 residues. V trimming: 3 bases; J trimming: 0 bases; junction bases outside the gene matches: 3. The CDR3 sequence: CASSIRLAGSTDTQYF. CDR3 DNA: TGTGCCAGTAGTATTCGACTAGCGGGTAGCACAGATACGCAGTATTTT.

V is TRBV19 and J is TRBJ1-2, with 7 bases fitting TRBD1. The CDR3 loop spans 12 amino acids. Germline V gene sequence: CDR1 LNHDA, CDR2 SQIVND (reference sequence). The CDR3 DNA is TGTGCTTCTGTGGGACAGTTTTATGGCTACACCTTC. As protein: CASVGQFYGYTF.

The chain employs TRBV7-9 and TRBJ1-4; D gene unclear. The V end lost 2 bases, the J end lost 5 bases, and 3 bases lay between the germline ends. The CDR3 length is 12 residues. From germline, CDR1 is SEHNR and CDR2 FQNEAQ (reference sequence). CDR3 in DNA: TGTGCCAGCAGCTTACCGAATGAAAAACTGTTTTTT. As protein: CASSLPNEKLFF.

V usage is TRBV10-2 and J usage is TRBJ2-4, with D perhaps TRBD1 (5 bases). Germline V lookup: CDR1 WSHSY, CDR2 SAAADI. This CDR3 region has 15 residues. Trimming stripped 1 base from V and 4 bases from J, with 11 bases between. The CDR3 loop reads CASSEFRSGKNIQYF. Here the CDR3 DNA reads TGCGCCAGCAGTGAGTTTCGGTCAGGGAAAAACATTCAGTACTTC.

The DNA of the CDR3 is TGTGCCACCAGCAGAGGCGGAGGGGCAGGAGCTTTCTTT. Translating gives CATSRGGGAGAFF. V gene TRBV15 combines with J gene TRBJ1-1, with TRBD1 as a possible D gene (5 bases). Germline lookup yields CDR1 LNHNV and CDR2 YYDKDF (reference sequence). The CDR3 runs to 13 residues. Trimming pared 1 base from V and 10 bases from J, leaving 13 bases between.

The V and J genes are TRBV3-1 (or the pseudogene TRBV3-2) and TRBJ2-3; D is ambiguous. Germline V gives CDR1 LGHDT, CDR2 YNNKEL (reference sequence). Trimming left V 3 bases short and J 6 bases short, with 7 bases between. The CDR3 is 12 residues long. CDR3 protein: CASSQGSDTQYF. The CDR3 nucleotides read TGTGCCAGCAGCCAGGGCAGCGATACGCAGTATTTT.

CDR3 bases: TGTGCCAGCAGTCGGGACTCCGTTCGGGGGGCTTTCTTT. It yields the protein CASSRDSVRGAFF. V gene TRBV28 combines with J gene TRBJ1-1; weak D call: TRBD1 (5 bases). The CDR3 totals 13 residues. CDR1 is MDHEN, CDR2 SYDVKM, per germline. Trimming took off 5 bases at V and 11 bases at J, with 18 bases between the two ends.